This T cell receptor (beta chain) was documented in a study of T cell repertoires in aging, cancer and after chemotherapy. A mixed TRB-A/B primer pool amplified rearranged TRB by multiplex touch-down PCR. Via MiXCR, TCRdb re-called the multiplex PCR reads, giving one row per CDR3 protein. The top ten hold approximately 3.4% of the sample, which has roughly 9,900 distinct CDR3 sequences, more than 30% seen once. Peripheral blood genomic DNA, not sorted cells or RNA, was the template. The CDR3 loop spans 15 amino acids. In germline, CDR1 is SEHNR, CDR2 FQNEAQ (reference sequence). Deletions cut 11 bases from V and 4 bases from J, with 20 bases between.

The chain links TRBV7-9 to TRBJ2-2; D not certain. The clonotype comes from a human donor in good health. Material: blood. The CDR3 reads CAPSVFTAITGELFF. The CDR3, as DNA: TGTGCCCCCAGCGTATTTACGGCCATCACCGGGGAGCTGTTTTTT.